The 10 T cell receptor beta chains given below trace back to one sample, sequenced in a study of PD-1 blockade in classical Hodgkin lymphoma. Here immunoSEQ multiplex PCR was the method, and the copy in TCRdb shows in-frame clones only, minus some. The table includes around 26,000 clones, roughly 80% detected once. Time point in this sample: cycle 4 day 1 (C4D1), after five to seven weeks of nivolumab. Every patient was affected by relapse after autologous stem cell transplantation, while exposure to brentuximab vedotin was not uniform. CD4+ T cells were purified from thawed PBMCs by magnetic negative selection. The sequenced sample was CD4+ T cells from blood, obtained before the fourth cycle of nivolumab. The receptors shown here come from a human donor with classical Hodgkin lymphoma.

The rearrangement joins TRBV7-7 to TRBJ2-2; D unclear. Trimming pared 3 bases from V and 5 bases from J, leaving 10 bases between. Germline CDR1 SSHAT, CDR2 FNYEAQ (reference sequence). CDR3 length: 14 amino acids. Here the CDR3 reads CASSLRLATGELFF. CDR3 DNA sequence: TGTGCCAGCAGCTTGAGGTTGGCGACCGGGGAGCTGTTTTTT.

This chain links TRBV7-2 with TRBJ1-2; D might be TRBD1 (5 bases). Trimming stripped 2 bases from V and 3 bases from J, with 7 bases between. The CDR3 is made up of 13 amino acids. Per the germline V gene, CDR1 is SGHTA and CDR2 is FQGNSA. In nucleotides, the CDR3 is TGTGCCAGCAGCTTAACAGGAGACTATGGCTACACCTTC. Translated: CASSLTGDYGYTF. Combining the CDR3 with reference TRBV7-2 and TRBJ1-2 gives the whole variable domain GAGVSQSPSNKVTEKGKDVELRCDPISGHTALYWYRQSLGQGLEFLIYFQGNSAPDKSGLPSDRFSAERTGGSVSTLTIQRTQQEDSAVYLCASSLTGDYGYTFGSGTRLTVV.

This clone was seen a single time. This chain links TRBV6-5 with TRBJ1-1; tentatively, D is TRBD1 (5 bases). Trimming took off 7 bases at V and 3 bases at J, with 15 bases between the two ends. Germline-derived CDR1 and CDR2 are MNHEY and SVGAGI. The CDR3 is 14 residues long. This chain's CDR3 is CASTLGAGYTEAFF. CDR3 in DNA: TGTGCCAGCACCCTAGGGGCAGGGTACACTGAAGCTTTCTTT.

The chain combines TRBV28 with TRBJ1-2; 7 nucleotides agree with TRBD1. Germline trimming cut 4 bases from V and 6 bases from J; bases unmatched to any gene: 2. Per germline, CDR1 MDHEN and CDR2 SYDVKM. The CDR3 has 12 residues. CDR3 nucleotides: TGTGCCAGCAGTTGGAGGGGGCATGGCTACACCTTC. This codes for CASSWRGHGYTF.

The gene calls are TRBV11-3 and TRBJ1-1; D is ambiguous. Germline CDR1 is SGHNT and CDR2 is YENEEA. Trimming took 5 bases from V and 9 from J, leaving 28 bases between them. The CDR3 runs 17 residues. CDR3 DNA: TGTGCCAGCAGCCCCTCTGACCCGGGTCCGACCACTGATAAAGCTTTCTTT. This sequence encodes CASSPSDPGPTTDKAFF.

J is TRBJ2-4 and V is TRBV9; D tentatively fits TRBD1 or TRBD2 (7 bases each). From germline, CDR1 is SGDLS and CDR2 YYNGEE. This CDR3 has 15 residues. V lost 3 bases to trimming and J lost 9 bases, with 19 bases between them. CDR3 sequence (DNA): TGTGCCAGCAGCGCCCAGGGGGGGTCCTGGGGCATTCAGTACTTC. It translates to CASSAQGGSWGIQYF.

The chain combines TRBV14 with TRBJ1-1; D not certain. The CDR3 is 13 residues long. V lost 5 bases and J 6 bases, leaving 13 bases between the germline ends. The V gene's germline CDR1 is SGHDN and CDR2 FVKESK. The CDR3 DNA reads as TGTGCCAGCAGCTCGGGCCGGACGGCTGAAGCTTTCTTT. Protein sequence: CASSSGRTAEAFF.

The chain recombines TRBV7-2 with TRBJ1-5; TRBD1 might be the D (6 bases). Germline loops: CDR1 SGHTA, CDR2 FQGNSA. The V end lost 1 base, the J end lost 2 bases, and 12 bases lay between the germline ends. The CDR3 loop spans 16 amino acids. The CDR3 nucleotides are TGTGCCAGCAGCTTAGAAGCAGGGGCAGGCAATCAGCCCCAGCATTTT. It codes for CASSLEAGAGNQPQHF.

The rearrangement joins TRBV5-1 to TRBJ1-3, with a weak D call TRBD1 (5 bases). The germline CDR1 and CDR2 sequences are SGHRS and YFSETQ. V lost 0 bases, J lost 4 bases, and 8 bases lay in between. This CDR3 has 14 residues. The CDR3 here is CASSLAGRGNTIYF. The CDR3 DNA is TGCGCCAGCAGCTTGGCGGGGCGCGGAAACACCATATATTTT. The full variable domain, rest sourced from reference TRBV5-1 and TRBJ1-3, is KAGVTQTPRYLIKTRGQQVTLSCSPISGHRSVSWYQQTPGQGLQFLFEYFSETQRNKGNFPGRFSGRQFSNSRSEMNVSTLELGDSALYLCASSLAGRGNTIYFGEGSWLTVV.

The chain combines TRBV7-2 with TRBJ2-5; D may be TRBD1 (5 bases). Per germline, CDR1 SGHTA and CDR2 FQGNSA. V was shortened by 10 bases and J by 1 base, with 13 bases between the two germline ends. CDR3 length: 13 amino acids. CDR3 bases: TGTGCCACCCAGGGCCGGGTCCAAGAGACCCAGTACTTC. It codes for CATQGRVQETQYF.